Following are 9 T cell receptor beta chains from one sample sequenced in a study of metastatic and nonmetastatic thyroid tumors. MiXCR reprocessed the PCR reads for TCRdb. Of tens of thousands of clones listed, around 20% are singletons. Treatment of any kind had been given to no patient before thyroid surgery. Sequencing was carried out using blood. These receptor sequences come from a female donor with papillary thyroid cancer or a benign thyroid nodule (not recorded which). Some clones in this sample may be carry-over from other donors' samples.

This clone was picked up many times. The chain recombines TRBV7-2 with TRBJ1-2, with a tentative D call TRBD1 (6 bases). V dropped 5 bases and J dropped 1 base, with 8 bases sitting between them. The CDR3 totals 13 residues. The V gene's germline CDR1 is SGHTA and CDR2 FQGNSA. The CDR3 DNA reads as TGTGCCAGCAGCAAGGGGGGTAACTATGGCTACACCTTC. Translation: CASSKGGNYGYTF.

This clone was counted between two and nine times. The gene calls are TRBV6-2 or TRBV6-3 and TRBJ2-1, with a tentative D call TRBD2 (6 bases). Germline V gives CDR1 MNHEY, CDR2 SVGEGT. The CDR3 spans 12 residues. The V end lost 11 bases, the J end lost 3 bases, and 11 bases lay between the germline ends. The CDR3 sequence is CACQEGYNEQFF. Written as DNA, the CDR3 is TGTGCCTGCCAGGAGGGCTACAATGAGCAGTTCTTC.

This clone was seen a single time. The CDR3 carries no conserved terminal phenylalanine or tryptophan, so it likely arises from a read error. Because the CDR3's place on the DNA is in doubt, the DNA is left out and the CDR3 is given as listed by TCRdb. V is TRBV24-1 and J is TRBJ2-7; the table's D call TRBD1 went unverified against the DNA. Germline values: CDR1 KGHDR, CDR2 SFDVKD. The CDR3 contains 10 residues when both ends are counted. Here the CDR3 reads CATSDLSRGL.

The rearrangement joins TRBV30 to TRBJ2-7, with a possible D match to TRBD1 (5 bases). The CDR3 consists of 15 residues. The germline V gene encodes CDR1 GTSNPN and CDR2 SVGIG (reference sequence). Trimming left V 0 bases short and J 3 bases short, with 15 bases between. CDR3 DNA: TGTGCCTGGAGTGTACAGGTGGGCGGTTACTACGAGCAGTACTTC. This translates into CAWSVQVGGYYEQYF.

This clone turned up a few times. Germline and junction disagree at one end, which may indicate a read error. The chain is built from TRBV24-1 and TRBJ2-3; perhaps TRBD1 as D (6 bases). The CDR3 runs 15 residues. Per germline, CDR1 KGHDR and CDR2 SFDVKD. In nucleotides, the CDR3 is TGTACCACTTCAGGGTCCGGGACACACAGAGATACGCAGTATTTT. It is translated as CTTSGSGTHRDTQYF.

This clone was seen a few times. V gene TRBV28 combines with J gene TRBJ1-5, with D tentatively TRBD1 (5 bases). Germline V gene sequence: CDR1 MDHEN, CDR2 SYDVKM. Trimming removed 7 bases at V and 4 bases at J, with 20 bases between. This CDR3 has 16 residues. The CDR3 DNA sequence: TGTGCCAGCATTACCGACAGTGGATATAGGAATCAGCCCCAGCATTTT. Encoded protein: CASITDSGYRNQPQHF.

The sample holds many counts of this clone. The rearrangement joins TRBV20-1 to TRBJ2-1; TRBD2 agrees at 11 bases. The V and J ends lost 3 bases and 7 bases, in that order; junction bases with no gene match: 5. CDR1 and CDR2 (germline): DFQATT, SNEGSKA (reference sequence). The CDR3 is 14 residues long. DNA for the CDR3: TGCAGTGCTAGTAGCGGGAGGGCCTCGAATGAGCAGTTCTTC. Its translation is CSASSGRASNEQFF.

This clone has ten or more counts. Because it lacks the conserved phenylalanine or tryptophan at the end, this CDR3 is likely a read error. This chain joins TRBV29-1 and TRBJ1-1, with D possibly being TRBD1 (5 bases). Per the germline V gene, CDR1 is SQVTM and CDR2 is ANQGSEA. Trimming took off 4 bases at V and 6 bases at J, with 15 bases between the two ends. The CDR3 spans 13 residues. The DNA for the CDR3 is TGCAGCGTTGGGGATCAGGGTAGCGCTGAAGCTTTCCTT. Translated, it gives CSVGDQGSAEAFL.

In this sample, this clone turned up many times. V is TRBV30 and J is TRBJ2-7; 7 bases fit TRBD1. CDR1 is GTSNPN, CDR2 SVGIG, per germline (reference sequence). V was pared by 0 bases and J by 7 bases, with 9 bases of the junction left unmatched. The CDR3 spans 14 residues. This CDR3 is CAWSVGGSMYEQYF. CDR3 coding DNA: TGTGCCTGGAGTGTAGGGGGCAGTATGTATGAGCAGTACTTC.